One and the same sample provided the 32 T cell receptor beta chains below, sequenced in a study of T-cell memory formation after mild COVID-19 listed by TCRdb under 2021. Library method: 5' RACE. TCRdb shows the sequencer as Illumina NovaSeq 6000. Starting from the raw public reads, TCRdb applied fastp trimming at Q25, assembled clones with MiXCR and retained in-frame beta chains. For every CDR3 protein sequence, its rows merge into one entry that carries the most common genes and DNA. For this sample there are approximately 65,000 distinct CDR3 sequences; approximately 9% appear just once. Of the sample, around 1.2% is held by the ten largest clones. The sequencing input was PBMCs or a T cell subset sorted from them (not recorded which). Receptor source: a man aged 18 to 29 who had mild COVID-19 (a few samples of this study predate the infection). The sample titles of this study are shuffled in the database, so cell type and time point are left out; the donor was told from shared clones.

This chain links TRBV19 with TRBJ1-1; tentative D call: TRBD1 (5 bases). Trimming left V 4 bases short and J 2 bases short, with 11 bases between. This CDR3 spans 14 amino acids. Germline CDR1 and CDR2: LNHDA and SQIVND (reference sequence). CDR3 coding DNA: TGTGCCAGTAGTAGCGGGACGGATAACACTGAAGCTTTCTTT. Encoded protein: CASSSGTDNTEAFF.

The rearrangement uses TRBV12-3 or TRBV12-4 and TRBJ1-4; 8 nucleotides align to TRBD1. The junction had 5 bases not matched to a gene; V was cut back by 6 bases and J by 5 bases. This CDR3 spans 14 amino acids. CDR3 nucleotide sequence: TGTGCCAGCAGCCCCAGGGGGCGGAATGAAAAACTGTTTTTT. Its translation: CASSPRGRNEKLFF.

The chain uses TRBV5-5 and TRBJ1-1; D possibly corresponds to TRBD1 (6 bases). V was trimmed by 6 bases and J by 1 base, leaving 10 bases between them. This CDR3 has 13 amino acids. Germline-derived CDR1 and CDR2 are SGHKS and YYEKEE (reference sequence). The CDR3 here is CASKGTPNTEAFF. As DNA, the CDR3 is TGTGCCAGCAAAGGGACACCGAACACTGAAGCTTTCTTT.

The rearrangement uses TRBV5-1 and TRBJ2-3; D assignment may be TRBD1 or TRBD2 (5 bases each). Trimming removed 3 bases at V and 2 bases at J, with 10 bases between. The CDR3 loop spans 14 amino acids. The germline V gene encodes CDR1 SGHRS and CDR2 YFSETQ. CDR3 loop: CASSSGRNTDTQYF. CDR3 DNA sequence: TGCGCCAGCAGCTCGGGACGGAACACAGATACGCAGTATTTT.

This clonotype has a count of ten or more. The chain links TRBV20-1 to TRBJ1-5; unclear D gene. The CDR3 runs to 13 residues. Germline V gives CDR1 DFQATT, CDR2 SNEGSKA (reference sequence). V was shortened by 0 bases and J by 4 bases, with 7 bases between the two germline ends. The CDR3 bases are TGCAGTGCTAGAGATCAGTGGAATCAGCCCCAGCATTTT. It translates to CSARDQWNQPQHF.

There are many counts of this clonotype. The chain has TRBV29-1 and TRBJ2-7; D might be TRBD1 (5 bases). CDR3 length: 13 amino acids. Per the germline V gene, CDR1 is SQVTM and CDR2 is ANQGSEA. Trimming stripped 4 bases from V and 2 bases from J, with 12 bases between. The CDR3 spells CSVGAGFTYEQYF. CDR3 DNA sequence: TGCAGCGTTGGGGCAGGGTTTACCTACGAGCAGTACTTC.

The sample holds a few counts of this clonotype. The chain combines TRBV9 with TRBJ2-5; D gene uncertain. The V gene lost 3 bases and the J gene lost 5 bases, with 14 bases spanning the gap. This CDR3 spans 14 amino acids. Germline V gives CDR1 SGDLS, CDR2 YYNGEE. CDR3 region: CASSDPLTRETQYF. CDR3 sequence (DNA): TGTGCCAGCAGCGATCCACTAACGAGGGAGACCCAGTACTTC.

V is TRBV20-1 and J is TRBJ2-6, with D unclear. The CDR3 has 12 amino acids. Germline V CDR1 and CDR2: DFQATT, SNEGSKA (reference sequence). V was clipped by 4 bases and J by 0 bases, with 1 base between them. CDR3 DNA sequence: TGCAGTGCTATCTCTGGGGCCAACGTCCTGACTTTC. Translated: CSAISGANVLTF.

The rearrangement links TRBV24-1 to TRBJ2-1; 7 positions match TRBD2. V lost 3 bases to trimming and J lost 0 bases; unmatched junction nucleotides: 7. The CDR3 totals 17 residues. Germline V gene sequence: CDR1 KGHDR, CDR2 SFDVKD. This CDR3 reads CATSDAPGRSSYNEQFF. CDR3 in DNA: TGTGCCACCAGTGATGCTCCCGGGAGGAGCTCCTACAATGAGCAGTTCTTC.

In its sample, this clonotype is medium-sized. This CDR3 is CASSGTAQETQYF. The CDR3 DNA reads TGCGCCAGCAGCGGGACAGCGCAAGAGACCCAGTACTTC. This chain uses TRBV5-1 with TRBJ2-5; TRBD1 aligns across 7 bases. Germline CDR1 is SGHRS and CDR2 is YFSETQ. Trimming took 4 bases from V and 2 from J; bases not matched to a gene: 2. The CDR3 extends over 13 amino acids.

This clonotype showed up just a few times. The genes are TRBV12-3 or TRBV12-4 and TRBJ1-5, with D hard to call. The CDR3 runs 12 residues. Trimming removed 3 bases at V and 1 base at J, with 1 base between. Here the CDR3 DNA reads TGTGCCAGCAGTTTCAGCAATCAGCCCCAGCATTTT. Encoded protein: CASSFSNQPQHF.

This clonotype was seen at least ten times. The chain is built from TRBV5-1 and TRBJ1-1, with no clear D. The CDR3 is 16 residues long. The germline CDR1 and CDR2 sequences are SGHRS and YFSETQ. The germline V and J ends were trimmed by 1 base and 1 base, with 14 bases remaining between them. CDR3 nucleotide sequence: TGCGCCAGCAGCTTGCTGCCCTTTGGCGAGAACACTGAAGCTTTCTTT. The encoded protein is CASSLLPFGENTEAFF.

This clonotype has a handful of counts. The chain is built from TRBV4-3 and TRBJ2-6; no clear D gene. The CDR3 consists of 15 residues. The germline CDR1 and CDR2 sequences are LGHNA and YSLEER. Trimming stripped 0 bases from V and 4 bases from J, with 7 bases between. CDR3 residues: CASSQERVGANVLTF. In nucleotides, the CDR3 is TGCGCCAGCAGCCAAGAGCGAGTAGGGGCCAACGTCCTGACTTTC.

This clonotype was seen only a few times. CDR3 residues: CSASDGTGGWEQYF. Written as DNA, the CDR3 is TGCAGTGCTAGTGACGGGACAGGGGGCTGGGAGCAGTACTTC. This chain connects TRBV20-1 to TRBJ2-7; TRBD1 agrees at 12 bases. The junction had 7 bases not matched to a gene; V was cut back by 3 bases and J by 7 bases. The germline V gene encodes CDR1 DFQATT and CDR2 SNEGSKA (reference sequence). This CDR3 is 14 amino acids long.

This chain links TRBV3-1 with TRBJ2-7; 7 bases fit TRBD2. CDR3 length equals 14 residues. Germline V gene data show CDR1 as LGHDT and CDR2 as YNNKEL (reference sequence). With V trimmed by 4 bases and J by 4 bases, 7 bases remained unmatched. The CDR3 coding sequence is TGTGCCAGCAGCCCTGTGGCTAGCGGTTACGAGCAGTACTTC. Translation: CASSPVASGYEQYF.

This clonotype was seen more than once but under ten times. The gene calls are TRBV2 and TRBJ2-5, with 7 bases that match TRBD1. The junction had 7 bases not matched to a gene; V was cut back by 6 bases and J by 3 bases. The CDR3 totals 14 residues. Germline-derived CDR1 and CDR2 are SNHLY and FYNNEI. The CDR3, as DNA: TGTGCCAGCAGGGGGGACAGTCGGGAAGAGACCCAGTACTTC. Translation: CASRGDSREETQYF. The entire variable domain, with the rest obtained from reference TRBV2 and TRBJ2-5, is as follows: EPEVTQTPSHQVTQMGQEVILRCVPISNHLYFYWYRQILGQKVEFLVSFYNNEISEKSEIFDDQFSVERPDGSNFTLKIRSTKLEDSAMYFCASRGDSREETQYFGPGTRLLVL.

The sample holds many counts of this clonotype. The chain links TRBV7-2 to TRBJ2-2, with D perhaps matching TRBD1 (5 bases). The V and J ends lost 3 bases and 1 base respectively, with 9 bases between them. Germline CDR1 and CDR2: SGHTA and FQGNSA. CDR3 length equals 15 residues. The CDR3 loop reads CASSFQGWNTGELFF. The CDR3 DNA reads TGTGCCAGCAGCTTTCAGGGTTGGAACACCGGGGAGCTGTTTTTT.

In this sample, this clonotype turned up a few times. The V and J genes are TRBV6-2 or TRBV6-3 and TRBJ2-3; unclear D gene. Germline CDR1 MNHEY, CDR2 SVGEGT. The CDR3 is 14 residues long. Deletions cut 8 bases from V and 1 base from J, with 13 bases between. The CDR3 region is CASYDGTRTDTQYF. CDR3 sequence (DNA): TGTGCCAGCTACGACGGCACTCGCACAGATACGCAGTATTTT.

This clonotype showed up just a few times. The V and J genes are TRBV6-2 or TRBV6-3 and TRBJ1-1; the D is unclear. The CDR3 is 16 amino acids. Trimming stripped 0 bases from V and 1 base from J, with 12 bases between. In germline, CDR1 is MNHEY, CDR2 SVGEGT. Written as DNA, the CDR3 is TGTGCCAGCAGTTACTCCTGGGGATCGGAGAACACTGAAGCTTTCTTT. The encoded protein is CASSYSWGSENTEAFF.

This clonotype has more than one count but fewer than ten. The J gene is TRBJ2-2, the V gene TRBV2; TRBD1 is a possible D gene (5 bases). CDR1 and CDR2 (germline): SNHLY, FYNNEI. The CDR3 contains 14 residues. The V gene lost 7 bases and the J gene lost 5 bases, with 14 bases spanning the gap. This chain's CDR3 is CASNGQGGTGELFF. CDR3 in DNA: TGTGCCAGCAACGGGCAGGGTGGTACCGGGGAGCTGTTTTTT.

The chain couples TRBV20-1 to TRBJ1-6, with D uncertain. This CDR3 region has 14 residues. The V end lost 1 base, the J end lost 7 bases, and 11 bases lay between the germline ends. The V gene's germline CDR1 is DFQATT and CDR2 SNEGSKA (reference sequence). CDR3: CSARAGSRNSPLHF. CDR3 nucleotides: TGCAGTGCTAGAGCAGGATCCCGAAATTCACCCCTCCACTTT.

This chain connects TRBV20-1 to TRBJ2-4; D might be TRBD2 (6 bases). The V and J ends lost 3 bases and 6 bases respectively, with 12 bases between them. Germline assignment: CDR1 DFQATT and CDR2 SNEGSKA (reference sequence). The CDR3 consists of 13 residues. CDR3 in DNA: TGCAGTGCTAGTTCCCACGGGGGAAACATTCAGTACTTC. Residues: CSASSHGGNIQYF.

The chain joins TRBV6-1 to TRBJ1-1; 7 positions agree with TRBD1. Germline CDR1 and CDR2: MNHNS and SASEGT. The CDR3 is 12 amino acids. Losses at the gene ends were 10 bases for V and 4 bases for J; bases not matched to a gene: 6. CDR3 bases: TGTGCCACAGGGGGAGTGCCCACTGAAGCTTTCTTT. Amino acid sequence: CATGGVPTEAFF.

This clonotype has only a few counts. The V call is TRBV12-3 or TRBV12-4, the J call TRBJ1-6; no definite D call. The length of the CDR3 is 14 residues. The V end was cut by 6 bases, the J end by 0 bases, with 6 bases between. The CDR3 sequence: CASRASSYNSPLHF. The DNA of the CDR3 is TGTGCCAGCAGAGCTAGCTCCTATAATTCACCCCTCCACTTT.

J is TRBJ2-1 and V is TRBV24-1, with D possibly called TRBD1 or TRBD2 (6 bases each). CDR1 is KGHDR, CDR2 SFDVKD, per germline. There are 16 residues in the CDR3. Trimming took off 0 bases at V and 5 bases at J, with 13 bases between the two ends. In DNA, the CDR3 is TGTGCCACCAGTGATTTGCGGGGGCCCCACAACAATGAGCAGTTCTTC. Translation: CATSDLRGPHNNEQFF.

The sample holds a few counts of this clonotype. V and J are TRBV6-6 and TRBJ1-3, with a tentative D call TRBD1 (6 bases). The germline V gene has CDR1 MNHNY and CDR2 SVGAGI (reference sequence). V was shortened by 3 bases and J by 4 bases, with 16 bases between the two germline ends. The CDR3 has 16 amino acids. CDR3 sequence (DNA): TGTGCCAGCAGTTATTTCACGGGGGCGCAGGGAAACACCATATATTTT. This gives the protein CASSYFTGAQGNTIYF.

This clonotype has ten or more counts. The V gene is TRBV7-9, the J gene TRBJ2-7, with D perhaps TRBD1 (5 bases). Germline CDR1 reads SEHNR; CDR2 reads FQNEAQ (reference sequence). V lost 6 bases and J 4 bases, leaving 22 bases between the germline ends. The CDR3 contains 16 residues. For the CDR3, the DNA is TGTGCCAGCAGTCACGAGGTTGGGGCCCTCTATTACGAGCAGTACTTC. Its protein is CASSHEVGALYYEQYF.

The rearrangement links TRBV4-1 to TRBJ2-5, with 11 bases matching TRBD2. With V trimmed by 10 bases and J by 5 bases, 6 bases remained unmatched. Germline CDR1 is MGHRA and CDR2 is YSYEKL. The CDR3 covers 13 residues. The CDR3 spells CATGRTSGETQYF. CDR3 bases: TGCGCCACCGGACGGACTAGCGGGGAGACCCAGTACTTC.

The chain employs TRBV5-1 and TRBJ2-1; TRBD2 agrees at 10 bases. The CDR3 is made up of 15 amino acids. After removal of 0 bases from V and 7 bases from J, the junction contained 4 bases not matched to a gene. Germline V lookup: CDR1 SGHRS, CDR2 YFSETQ. CDR3 region: CASSLDPSGGNEQFF. The CDR3 DNA sequence: TGCGCCAGCAGCTTGGATCCTAGCGGGGGTAATGAGCAGTTCTTC.

A few counts support this clonotype. The chain has TRBV5-1 and TRBJ1-1; D not resolved. The length of the CDR3 is 14 residues. The V and J ends lost 1 base and 3 bases respectively, with 10 bases between them. Germline V gives CDR1 SGHRS, CDR2 YFSETQ. Here the CDR3 DNA reads TGCGCCAGCAGCTTGAAATCGTGGGACACTGAAGCTTTCTTT. Its translation: CASSLKSWDTEAFF. Complete variable domain (other parts from reference TRBV5-1 and TRBJ1-1): KAGVTQTPRYLIKTRGQQVTLSCSPISGHRSVSWYQQTPGQGLQFLFEYFSETQRNKGNFPGRFSGRQFSNSRSEMNVSTLELGDSALYLCASSLKSWDTEAFFGQGTRLTVV.

This clonotype was picked up a small number of times. The V call is TRBV12-3 or TRBV12-4, the J call TRBJ2-3, with 7 bases matching TRBD1. The CDR3 has 14 residues. V shed 6 bases and J 4 bases; nucleotides not matched to a gene: 7. The CDR3 coding sequence is TGTGCCAGCAGGAACAGGGGAGTGGCAGATACGCAGTATTTT. Translation: CASRNRGVADTQYF.

The CDR3 region has the DNA TGTGCCAGCACGACGGAGGGGGGCACCATATATTTT. As protein: CASTTEGGTIYF. J is TRBJ1-3 and V is TRBV12-3 or TRBV12-4; maybe TRBD1 (6 bases). The CDR3 has 12 amino acids. V was shortened by 7 bases and J by 9 bases, with 13 bases between the two germline ends.